This T cell receptor beta chain derives from a study of cytomegalovirus exposure and HLA in healthy donors. Study details: The platform used for the approximately 120 validation repertoires matched that of the approximately 670 first-cohort repertoires, a later analysis reported.

CDR1 and CDR2 from the germline V gene are SQVTM and ANQGSEA. V shed 5 bases, J shed 3 bases, and the junction held 3 bases outside the gene matches. The CDR3 extends over 13 amino acids. The repertoire was sequenced with immunoSEQ multiplex PCR; TCRdb's copy has only in-frame clones and lacks some. The table has about 360,000 clones, approximately 90% seen once. Study-level findings and limits: The TCR clusters that emerged in the first cohort tended, a later analysis found, to co-occur in the 120 or so validation repertoires.

From the roughly 120-subject validation cohort, which was separate from the approximately 670-subject first cohort, the donors were drawn. Note on this clone: The antigen is undetermined.

The source is a woman aged 18-30 years in good health and CMV-seronegative. Sequencing was performed on PBMCs. The chain employs TRBV29-1 and TRBJ2-1; 8 bases map to TRBD1. CDR3 residues: CSVLTGGYNEQFF. The CDR3 region has the DNA TGCAGCGTTCTAACAGGGGGCTACAATGAGCAGTTCTTC.